One and the same sample provided the 20 T cell receptor beta chains below, sequenced in a study of T cells in women clearing cervical HPV infection (dated by TCRdb to between 2018 and 2020). Library preparation was by the immunoSEQ multiplex PCR assay. TCRdb re-hosts the immuneACCESS table, in-frame sequences only. Its copies lack some clones; in the studies checked, an unresolved V gene accounts for under half of them, and the cause for the rest is not known. In this sample's table one finds approximately 31,000 clones. Of the sample, approximately 6.8% is held by the ten largest clones. The sample taken for sequencing was blood buffy coat. All receptors derive from a woman between 18 and 70 years old with a cervical HPV16 infection that either progressed to CIN3+ or cleared (not recorded which).

Note on this clone: The read finishes 3 residues shy of the CDR3 end, and the germline J gene is used to complete it. J is TRBJ2-3 and V is TRBV2, with D uncertain. Germline CDR1 is SNHLY and CDR2 is FYNNEI. CDR3 length equals 11 residues. CDR3 in amino acids: CASRAQETQYF. CDR3 bases read: TGTGCCAGCAGGGCCCAAGAGACG.

Regarding this clone: The CDR3 end lies 3 residues beyond the end of the read and is filled in from the germline J gene. This rearrangement joins TRBV12-3 or TRBV12-4 to TRBJ2-3, with 7 bases fitting TRBD2. The length of the CDR3 is 13 residues. With 4 bases clipped from V and 6 bases from J, the junction kept 4 bases outside the gene matches. The CDR3 spells CASSSGGSDTQYF. The DNA read from the CDR3 is TGTGCCAGCAGTTCGGGGGGATCGGATACG.

The CDR3 sequence: CSARKGNEQFF. CDR3 DNA, as far as it was read: TGCAGTGCTAGGAAGGGTAATGAG. The V call is TRBV20-1, the J call TRBJ2-1; D gene ambiguous. The read halts 3 residues ahead of the CDR3 end, with the missing end drawn from the germline J gene. The CDR3 has 11 amino acids. Trimming took off 3 bases at V and 7 bases at J, with 7 bases between the two ends. Germline-derived CDR1 and CDR2 are DFQATT and SNEGSKA (reference sequence).

Details on this clone: The read terminates 3 residues ahead of where the CDR3 ends, so the germline J gene completes it. The chain is built from TRBV27 and TRBJ2-3, with a weak D call TRBD1 (6 bases). The CDR3 totals 17 residues. The V and J ends lost 4 bases and 0 bases respectively, with 17 bases between them. Germline CDR1 is MNHEY and CDR2 is SMNVEV (reference sequence). The DNA read from the CDR3 is TGTGCCAGCAGTTCCGAGGGGGTGGCGCTGAGCACAGATACG. It translates to CASSSEGVALSTDT. The CDR3 in full is CASSSEGVALSTDTQYF.

Concerning this clone: The read gets to within 3 residues of the CDR3 end, and the germline J gene fills in the rest. V usage is TRBV5-4 and J usage is TRBJ2-7; D is perhaps TRBD1 (6 bases). The V and J ends lost 4 bases and 2 bases respectively, with 13 bases between them. Germline CDR1 and CDR2: SGHNT and YYREEE (reference sequence). This CDR3 is built from 14 residues. Incomplete CDR3 DNA: TGTGCCAGCAGCATACAGGGAACGACCTACGAG. This gives the protein CASSIQGTTYE. The entire CDR3 sequence reads CASSIQGTTYEQYF.

CDR3 DNA, as far as it was read: TGTGCCAGCAGCTTTAACATGTACGAG. Encoded protein: CASSFNMYE. The whole CDR3 sequence is CASSFNMYEQYF. This rearrangement joins TRBV7-2 to TRBJ2-7; D is uncertain. The CDR3 is cut off 3 residues early in the read; its end comes from the germline J gene. Trimming pared 3 bases from V and 4 bases from J, leaving 7 bases between. The CDR3 covers 12 residues. Per germline, CDR1 SGHTA and CDR2 FQGNSA.

CDR3 sequence reads: CASSFNGFKETQYF. The covered CDR3 bases are TGTGCCAGCAGCTTTAACGGGTTCAAAGAGACC. This sequence joins TRBV7-2 and TRBJ2-5; D uncertain. The missing CDR3 end, 3 residues past where the read stops, is filled in from the germline J gene. Looked up from germline, CDR1 is SGHTA and CDR2 is FQGNSA. The CDR3 spans 14 residues. Deletions cut 3 bases from V and 3 bases from J, with 11 bases between.

On this clone itself: The CDR3 end lies 3 residues beyond the end of the read and is filled in from the germline J gene. The rearrangement links TRBV18 to TRBJ2-2; perhaps TRBD2 as D (6 bases). The CDR3 runs to 15 residues. CDR1 KGHSH and CDR2 LQKENI come from the germline V gene. Trimming pared 0 bases from V and 5 bases from J, leaving 10 bases between. The sequenced CDR3 bases are TGTGCCAGCTCACCACCGGGACTCATAACCGGGGAG. It is translated as CASSPPGLITGE. In full, the CDR3 is CASSPPGLITGELFF.

The sequenced CDR3 bases are TGTGCCAGCAGTGACTCGAACGGGGGGGCAACAGATACG. Translation: CASSDSNGGATDT. The entire CDR3 protein reads CASSDSNGGATDTQYF. The V call is TRBV6-4, the J call TRBJ2-3; TRBD2 matches 8 bases. The read ends 3 residues early relative to the CDR3; the germline J gene fills the gap. V dropped 0 bases and J dropped 3; count of bases not matched to a gene: 5. This CDR3 region has 16 residues. Looked up from germline, CDR1 is MRHNA and CDR2 is SNTAGT.

The part of the CDR3 DNA that was read is TGTGCCAGCAGGACAGGGACTAGCGGGGGTGAATCAGAGACC. Translating it yields CASRTGTSGGESET. The whole CDR3 protein reads CASRTGTSGGESETQYF. V and J are TRBV2 and TRBJ2-5; 14 positions match TRBD2. The read ends 3 residues shy of where the CDR3 ends; the end is completed using the germline J gene. Looked up from germline, CDR1 is SNHLY and CDR2 is FYNNEI. The length of the CDR3 is 17 residues. After removal of 6 bases from V and 4 bases from J, the junction contained 10 bases not matched to a gene.

CDR3 bases read: TGCAGTGCTAGAAGGGAGACC. This encodes CSARRET. The complete CDR3 sequence is CSARRETQYF. The rearrangement joins TRBV20-1 to TRBJ2-5; D not resolved. The DNA ends 3 residues before the CDR3 does, and the rest of the CDR3 is filled in from the germline J gene. The CDR3 runs 10 residues. CDR1 and CDR2 from the germline V gene are DFQATT and SNEGSKA (reference sequence). V lost 2 bases to trimming and J lost 5 bases, with 3 bases between them.

Details on this clone: Sequencing ends 3 residues short of the CDR3 end; the germline J gene provides the rest. The rearrangement uses TRBV14 and TRBJ1-1, with D perhaps TRBD1 (6 bases). Germline lookup yields CDR1 SGHDN and CDR2 FVKESK. V lost 4 bases and J 7 bases, leaving 10 bases between the germline ends. The CDR3 sequence is 12 residues long. CDR3 DNA (partial): TGTGCCAGCAGCCTCGACAGGTATGAA. Its translation is CASSLDRYE. The complete CDR3 reads CASSLDRYEAFF.

Notes on this clone: The CDR3 goes on 3 residues after the read ends, and that part is filled in from the germline J gene. The chain combines TRBV2 with TRBJ1-4; possibly TRBD1 for D (5 bases). Germline V gene lookup returns CDR1 SNHLY and CDR2 FYNNEI. The length of the CDR3 is 15 residues. The CDR3 loop is CASSGIGRADSPLFF. The CDR3 bases that were read are TGTGCCAGCAGTGGGATCGGCAGGGCGGATTCACCA.

A note on this clone: The read is 3 residues too short to cover the CDR3 end, so that end is filled in from the germline J gene. This sequence joins TRBV30 and TRBJ1-1; D unclear. Trimming removed 4 bases from V and 6 bases from J, with 15 bases in between. This CDR3 spans 13 amino acids. The germline CDR1 and CDR2 sequences are GTSNPN and SVGIG (reference sequence). Incomplete CDR3 DNA: TGTGCCTGGATCCCCAGAACAAATCCTGAA. Translated, it gives CAWIPRTNPE. The whole CDR3 sequence reads CAWIPRTNPEAFF.

In regard to this clone: Read data end 3 residues before the CDR3 end; the end is taken from the germline J gene. The chain couples TRBV5-4 to TRBJ2-3, with D possibly matching TRBD1 (5 bases). CDR3 length: 13 amino acids. V gave up 6 bases and J gave up 3 bases, with 11 bases separating them. Germline V lookup: CDR1 SGHNT, CDR2 YYREEE (reference sequence). The covered CDR3 bases are TGTGCCAGCACCCCATCAGGGACAGATACG. Amino acid sequence: CASTPSGTDT. Given in full, the CDR3 is CASTPSGTDTQYF.

Measured by frequency, this clone is medium-sized (0.01 to 0.1%). The read ends 3 residues shy of where the CDR3 ends; the end is completed using the germline J gene. The rearrangement links TRBV14 to TRBJ2-4; D is perhaps TRBD1 (6 bases). Germline V gene sequence: CDR1 SGHDN, CDR2 FVKESK. Trimming pared 1 base from V and 1 base from J, leaving 11 bases between. This CDR3 is 16 amino acids long. Partial CDR3 DNA: TGTGCCAGCAGCCAAGCCAGGGGTGCGGCCAAAAACATT. As protein: CASSQARGAAKNI. The full CDR3 protein is CASSQARGAAKNIQYF.

The CDR3 is CASSLMANTEAFF. Incomplete CDR3 DNA: TGCGCCAGCAGCTTGATGGCTAACACTGAA. This rearrangement joins TRBV5-1 to TRBJ1-1; no clear D gene. The read falls 3 residues short of the CDR3 end, and the missing part is taken from the germline J gene. CDR3 length equals 13 residues. The V end lost 1 base, the J end lost 2 bases, and 6 bases lay between the germline ends. The V gene's germline CDR1 is SGHRS and CDR2 YFSETQ.

Comment on this clone: Read coverage stops 3 residues before the CDR3 terminus; the germline J gene supplies the remainder. The chain combines TRBV20-1 with TRBJ2-3; 9 bases map to TRBD2. This CDR3 contains 14 residues. Germline V gene lookup returns CDR1 DFQATT and CDR2 SNEGSKA (reference sequence). CDR3 amino acids: CSASRRGGRETQYF. The CDR3 DNA, read in part, is TGCAGTGCTAGTCGGCGGGGGGGCCGGGAGACG.

Concerning this clone itself: The read ends 3 residues before the CDR3 terminus; that terminus is restored from the germline J gene. This chain links TRBV5-1 with TRBJ2-1; D is unclear. This CDR3 spans 17 amino acids. Germline V lookup: CDR1 SGHRS, CDR2 YFSETQ. With 4 bases removed from V and 0 bases from J, the gap between germline ends came to 17 bases. The CDR3 here is CASSSQKLRSSYNEQFF. The sequenced CDR3 bases are TGCGCCAGCAGCAGCCAAAAACTCAGGAGCTCCTACAATGAG.

Comment on this clone: The read falls 3 residues short of the CDR3 end, and the missing part is taken from the germline J gene. V gene TRBV5-1 combines with J gene TRBJ1-2; D gene uncertain. The CDR3 covers 14 residues. Germline CDR1 is SGHRS and CDR2 is YFSETQ. CDR3 protein: CASSLSGSSYDYTF. Incomplete CDR3 DNA: TGCGCCAGCAGCTTGTCGGGGAGCTCCTACGAC.